The subject of this entry is one T cell receptor (beta chain). Antigen unknown. It was with a sample-barcoded 5' primer and a J-beta primer mix that a second PCR of about 7 to 12 cycles was run. Every cDNA molecule carried a tag from a template-switch adaptor bearing 12 random nucleotides. From the 5' RACE reads, TCRdb called clonotypes with MiXCR, one entry per CDR3 protein. Seen here are hundreds of thousands of distinct CDR3 sequences, about 26% observed once, and the top ten hold roughly 3.5%. These data originate in a study of blood T cells in healthy people across ages. Points from the study as a whole: Naive and antigen-experienced cells could not be conclusively compared, given unsorted PBMCs.

Germline V gives CDR1 MRHNA, CDR2 SNTAGT. With 0 bases removed from V and 2 bases from J, the gap between germline ends came to 9 bases. This CDR3 is built from 15 residues. Donor samples were obtained from healthy Caucasian individuals from Russia, aged about 6 to 95. The draw of peripheral blood yielded about 10 milliliters from each donor. These sequences were also reported in another study, on T cells of mothers and their children.

Source material: blood. This receptor was obtained from a boy under 10 years old in good health. This chain links TRBV6-4 with TRBJ2-3; D is perhaps TRBD2 (5 bases). The CDR3 DNA follows: TGTGCCAGCAGTGACTCAGAGGGTACCACAGATACGCAGTATTTT. Its translation: CASSDSEGTTDTQYF.